A single sample is the source of the 29 T cell receptor beta chains below, sequenced in a study of CD8 T cells in Susac syndrome. The RNA input was about 0.5 to 1 ug, and it was reverse transcribed with random hexamers. TCRdb reprocessed the immunoSEQ multiplex PCR reads via MiXCR and lists one record per CDR3 protein. The data hold roughly 180,000 distinct CDR3 sequences, with roughly 94% observed a single time. The sample comprised CD4+ T cells from PBMCs. All receptors come from a human donor with Susac syndrome.

The table lists this clonotype with a few counts. V is TRBV20-1 and J is TRBJ2-1; maybe TRBD2 (6 bases). CDR1 and CDR2 (germline): DFQATT, SNEGSKA (reference sequence). This CDR3 has 14 residues. Trimming stripped 0 bases from V and 0 bases from J, with 6 bases between. The DNA for the CDR3 is TGCAGTGCTAGAGACGGGAGCTCCTACAATGAGCAGTTCTTC. The encoded protein is CSARDGSSYNEQFF.

This sequence joins TRBV7-9 and TRBJ2-7; 8 bases are a match to TRBD2. V lost 1 base to trimming and J lost 6 bases; unmatched junction nucleotides: 11. This CDR3 region has 16 residues. Germline values: CDR1 SEHNR, CDR2 FQNEAQ (reference sequence). The CDR3 DNA reads TGTGCCAGCAGCTTAGGAGGGCGGGGGGTGCGAGTCGAGCAGTACTTC. Translating gives CASSLGGRGVRVEQYF.

The chain couples TRBV20-1 to TRBJ2-7; 9 bases map to TRBD1. Germline loops: CDR1 DFQATT, CDR2 SNEGSKA (reference sequence). The CDR3 has 13 residues. The V gene end was trimmed by 6 bases and the J gene end by 2 bases; junction bases not matched to a gene: 5. The CDR3 bases are TGCAGTGCCTGGACAGGGGAGACCTACGAGCAGTACTTC. Translation: CSAWTGETYEQYF.

This chain connects TRBV20-1 to TRBJ2-1; 12 bases line up with TRBD2. This CDR3 comprises 15 residues. Trimming at V came to 3 bases and at J to 0 bases, leaving 0 bases not matched to a gene. Germline V gene data show CDR1 as DFQATT and CDR2 as SNEGSKA (reference sequence). CDR3 DNA: TGCAGTGCTAGGACTAGCGGGAGCTCCTACAATGAGCAGTTCTTC. Translating it yields CSARTSGSSYNEQFF.

V is TRBV7-2 and J is TRBJ2-5; 9 nucleotides match TRBD2. The CDR3 covers 17 residues. The trim removed 1 base at V and 5 bases at J, leaving 11 bases unmatched. Germline CDR1 is SGHTA and CDR2 is FQGNSA. The DNA for the CDR3 is TGTGCCAGCAGCTTAGGGAGTGGCGGGAGGGCCGGGGAGACCCAGTACTTC. It yields the protein CASSLGSGGRAGETQYF.

The V and J genes are TRBV29-1 and TRBJ2-7; D gene uncertain. The CDR3 sequence is 11 residues long. The germline V and J ends were trimmed by 6 bases and 6 bases, with 12 bases remaining between them. Germline V gene data show CDR1 as SQVTM and CDR2 as ANQGSEA. The CDR3 region is CSVSWGSEQYF. The CDR3 DNA reads as TGCAGCGTGAGTTGGGGAAGCGAGCAGTACTTC.

This chain uses TRBV29-1 with TRBJ2-5; 8 bases are a match to TRBD1. This CDR3 comprises 12 residues. CDR1 and CDR2 from the germline V gene are SQVTM and ANQGSEA. With V trimmed by 6 bases and J by 4 bases, 4 bases remained unmatched. DNA of the CDR3: TGCAGCGTAGACAGGGGCACAGAGACCCAGTACTTC. Its translation: CSVDRGTETQYF.

The chain has TRBV3-1 and TRBJ2-1; possible D gene TRBD2, 5 bases. With 6 bases removed from V and 0 bases from J, the gap between germline ends came to 15 bases. This CDR3 spans 16 amino acids. Germline V lookup: CDR1 LGHDT, CDR2 YNNKEL (reference sequence). The CDR3 is CASSHARVGSYNEQFF. The CDR3 DNA reads as TGTGCCAGCAGTCACGCGCGGGTGGGCTCCTACAATGAGCAGTTCTTC.

The genes are TRBV14 and TRBJ2-4, with 11 bases lining up with TRBD2. Looked up from germline, CDR1 is SGHDN and CDR2 is FVKESK. V dropped 6 bases and J dropped 6; count of bases not matched to a gene: 16. The length of the CDR3 is 18 residues. The CDR3 region has the DNA TGTGCCAGCAGTCCTCTAGCGGGAGGCCTCAAGGGTTCAAACATTCAGTACTTC. Encoded protein: CASSPLAGGLKGSNIQYF.

The V and J genes are TRBV15 and TRBJ1-1; 8 nucleotides match TRBD1. Germline V lookup: CDR1 LNHNV, CDR2 YYDKDF (reference sequence). The CDR3 is made up of 14 amino acids. J gave up 5 bases and V 3 bases, and 5 bases lay outside the gene matches. CDR3 coding DNA: TGTGCCACCAGCAGCGCTAACAGGGGGACTGAAGCTTTCTTT. This translates into CATSSANRGTEAFF.

The chain combines TRBV4-1 with TRBJ1-1; D unresolved. Germline V gives CDR1 MGHRA, CDR2 YSYEKL. The CDR3 loop spans 17 amino acids. Trimming left V 2 bases short and J 0 bases short, with 16 bases between. This CDR3 reads CASSQFSLWGMNTEAFF. In DNA form, the CDR3 reads TGCGCCAGCAGCCAATTTTCGCTGTGGGGAATGAACACTGAAGCTTTCTTT.

This clonotype was seen a few times. V is TRBV19 and J is TRBJ1-5; D is unresolved. Deletions cut 6 bases from V and 3 bases from J, with 9 bases between. This CDR3 is built from 13 residues. Germline CDR1 is LNHDA and CDR2 is SQIVND (reference sequence). This CDR3 is CASSRTVNQPQHF. The CDR3 region has the DNA TGTGCCAGTAGCAGGACGGTCAATCAGCCCCAGCATTTT.

V is TRBV30 and J is TRBJ1-5; 8 bases fit TRBD1. The CDR3 runs 13 residues. Germline assignment: CDR1 GTSNPN and CDR2 SVGIG (reference sequence). Trimming cost V 3 bases and J 7 bases; bases outside gene matches: 5. CDR3: CAWSWTGRQPQHF. CDR3 nucleotide sequence: TGTGCCTGGAGCTGGACAGGGCGGCAGCCCCAGCATTTT.

This chain connects TRBV30 to TRBJ2-2; D perhaps matches TRBD1 (5 bases). Trimming left V 3 bases short and J 3 bases short, with 11 bases between. Per germline, CDR1 GTSNPN and CDR2 SVGIG (reference sequence). This CDR3 region has 14 residues. Written as DNA, the CDR3 is TGTGCCTGGAGGACCCAGGGATACACCGGGGAGCTGTTTTTT. Residues: CAWRTQGYTGELFF.

The chain uses TRBV15 and TRBJ2-7, with D maybe TRBD1 (6 bases). This CDR3 has 14 amino acids. Germline loops: CDR1 LNHNV, CDR2 YYDKDF (reference sequence). V lost 4 bases to trimming and J lost 2 bases, with 12 bases between them. CDR3 in amino acids: CATSTDRYTYEQYF. The CDR3 DNA sequence: TGTGCCACCAGCACCGACAGGTACACCTACGAGCAGTACTTC.

This chain links TRBV20-1 with TRBJ1-6; weak D call: TRBD1 (5 bases). V shed 0 bases and J shed 7 bases, with 16 bases lying between them. The CDR3 is 16 residues long. The germline CDR1 and CDR2 sequences are DFQATT and SNEGSKA (reference sequence). The CDR3 sequence is CSARDLGQGRNSPLHF. CDR3 coding DNA: TGCAGTGCTAGAGATCTGGGGCAGGGAAGAAATTCACCCCTCCACTTT.

The V and J genes are TRBV4-2 and TRBJ1-2; TRBD1 agrees at 7 bases. The CDR3 loop spans 21 amino acids. Per the germline V gene, CDR1 is LGHNA and CDR2 is YNFKEQ. V lost 0 bases and J lost 1; bases outside the gene matches: 20. The CDR3 nucleotides read TGTGCCAGCAGCCAAGAACTATTATGGGGGGCTCCTGGGACAGTTAACTATGGCTACACCTTC. It is translated as CASSQELLWGAPGTVNYGYTF.

V usage is TRBV20-1 and J usage is TRBJ2-2; the match to TRBD2 covers 9 bases. CDR3 length: 16 residues. The ends lost 5 bases at V and 0 bases at J; junction bases unmatched: 7. Germline V gives CDR1 DFQATT, CDR2 SNEGSKA (reference sequence). CDR3 amino acids: CSARRLAGTNTGELFF. In nucleotides, the CDR3 is TGCAGTGCTCGCCGGCTAGCGGGAACGAACACCGGGGAGCTGTTTTTT.

This clonotype showed up just a few times. The chain joins TRBV7-2 to TRBJ2-3, with 13 bases aligning to TRBD2. Trimming at V came to 4 bases and at J to 3 bases, leaving 4 bases not matched to a gene. The CDR3 is 16 residues long. Germline CDR1 reads SGHTA; CDR2 reads FQGNSA. This chain's CDR3 is CASSYRLAGGTDTQYF. The CDR3 nucleotides read TGTGCCAGCAGCTACCGACTAGCGGGGGGTACAGATACGCAGTATTTT.

The chain combines TRBV29-1 with TRBJ1-2; 7 bases match TRBD1. The germline gives CDR1 SQVTM, CDR2 ANQGSEA. This CDR3 has 13 amino acids. Trimming took 7 bases from V and 3 from J; bases not matched to a gene: 8. The CDR3 loop is CSALQGQDYGYTF. The CDR3 nucleotides read TGCAGCGCCCTACAGGGGCAGGACTATGGCTACACCTTC.

The chain has TRBV12-3 or TRBV12-4 and TRBJ1-5; D not certain. V lost 5 bases, J lost 5 bases, and 16 bases lay in between. The CDR3 runs to 15 residues. The CDR3 coding sequence is TGTGCCAGCAGTAGTGGACCGGCCCGTGATCAGCCCCAGCATTTT. Translated: CASSSGPARDQPQHF.

The V and J genes are TRBV28 and TRBJ1-3; D might be TRBD1 (5 bases). Per germline, CDR1 MDHEN and CDR2 SYDVKM. The ends were cut back, 4 bases at V and 3 bases at J, with 13 bases in the middle. The CDR3 consists of 15 residues. CDR3 residues: CASSYGTLGGNTIYF. The CDR3 DNA reads TGTGCCAGCAGTTACGGGACCCTTGGTGGAAACACCATATATTTT.

V is TRBV30 and J is TRBJ1-4; 9 bases fit TRBD1. The CDR3 contains 13 residues. With V trimmed by 0 bases and J by 10 bases, 3 bases remained unmatched. Germline loops: CDR1 GTSNPN, CDR2 SVGIG (reference sequence). CDR3 DNA: TGTGCCTGGAGTGTAACAGGGGGCAGAAAACTGTTTTTT. It codes for CAWSVTGGRKLFF.

V usage is TRBV29-1 and J usage is TRBJ2-5; maybe TRBD2 (5 bases). The germline V gene encodes CDR1 SQVTM and CDR2 ANQGSEA. This CDR3 is 13 amino acids long. V was trimmed by 4 bases and J by 5 bases, leaving 14 bases between them. The CDR3 is CSVVPGDKETQYF. The CDR3 nucleotides read TGCAGCGTTGTACCCGGGGATAAGGAGACCCAGTACTTC.

This clonotype has only a few counts. This rearrangement joins TRBV29-1 to TRBJ2-7, with 8 bases that match TRBD2. There are 11 residues in the CDR3. From germline, CDR1 is SQVTM and CDR2 ANQGSEA. In DNA form, the CDR3 reads TGCAGTGCGGGACTAGCCTACGAGCAGTACTTC. Protein: CSAGLAYEQYF.

V is TRBV6-6 and J is TRBJ1-5; unclear D gene. Germline CDR1 MNHNY, CDR2 SVGAGI (reference sequence). Trimming took off 2 bases at V and 7 bases at J, with 6 bases between the two ends. The CDR3 has 12 amino acids. In DNA form, the CDR3 reads TGTGCCAGCAGTTACACTGACCAGCCCCAGCATTTT. Its protein product is CASSYTDQPQHF.

The rearrangement links TRBV4-2 to TRBJ2-1; D unclear. Germline CDR1 is LGHNA and CDR2 is YNFKEQ. The CDR3 is made up of 15 amino acids. V was shortened by 0 bases and J by 4 bases, with 10 bases between the two germline ends. This chain's CDR3 is CASSQDLAAYNEQFF. The CDR3 bases are TGTGCCAGCAGCCAAGATCTGGCAGCGTACAATGAGCAGTTCTTC.

The chain recombines TRBV28 with TRBJ2-7; D perhaps matches TRBD2 (5 bases). Trimming left V 2 bases short and J 8 bases short, with 19 bases between. This CDR3 contains 15 residues. CDR1 is MDHEN and CDR2 is SYDVKM in the germline V gene. The CDR3 sequence: CASSLTSGGRFKQYF. Written as DNA, the CDR3 is TGTGCCAGCAGTTTAACGTCAGGAGGAAGATTCAAGCAGTACTTC.

CDR3 coding DNA: TGTGCCATCAGTTTGGGCCAGGCCAATGAGCAGTTCTTC. Protein product: CAISLGQANEQFF. The rearrangement uses TRBV10-3 and TRBJ2-1; unclear D gene. In germline, CDR1 is ENHRY, CDR2 SYGVKD. This CDR3 is 13 amino acids long. V was shortened by 5 bases and J by 6 bases, with 11 bases between the two germline ends.